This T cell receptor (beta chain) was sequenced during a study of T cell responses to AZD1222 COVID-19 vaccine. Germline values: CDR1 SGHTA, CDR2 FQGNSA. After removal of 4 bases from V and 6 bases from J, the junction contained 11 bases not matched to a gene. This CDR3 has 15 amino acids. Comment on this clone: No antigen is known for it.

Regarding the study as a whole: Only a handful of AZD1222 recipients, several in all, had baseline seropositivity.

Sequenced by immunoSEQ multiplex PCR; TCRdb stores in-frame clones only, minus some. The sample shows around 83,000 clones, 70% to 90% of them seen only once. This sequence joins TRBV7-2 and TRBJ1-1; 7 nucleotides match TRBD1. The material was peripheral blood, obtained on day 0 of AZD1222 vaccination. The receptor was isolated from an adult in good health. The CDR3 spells CASSSRQGAQPEAFF. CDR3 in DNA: TGTGCCAGCAGCTCTAGACAGGGTGCTCAGCCTGAAGCTTTCTTT.